One sample yielded the 8 T cell receptor beta chains listed below, sequenced in a study of lung T cells in sarcoidosis with Löfgren's syndrome. TCRdb redid the calling of the reads with MiXCR, one entry per CDR3 protein. Counted here are fewer than 80,000 distinct CDR3 sequences, around 21% occurring once; the ten biggest clones make up about 2.5%. Material: CD4+ T cells from PBMCs. All receptors derive from a human donor with sarcoidosis (Löfgren's syndrome or another form), or a control subject (not recorded which).

This clonotype was counted many times. This chain joins TRBV10-1 and TRBJ1-5; a weak D match, TRBD1 (5 bases). The germline gives CDR1 WNHNN, CDR2 SYGVQD (reference sequence). The CDR3 totals 12 residues. The ends were cut back, 4 bases at V and 7 bases at J, with 8 bases in the middle. The CDR3 loop is CASSGAGQPQHF. CDR3 bases: TGCGCCAGCAGTGGGGCAGGGCAGCCCCAGCATTTT.

The chain recombines TRBV28 with TRBJ1-3; perhaps TRBD1 as D (5 bases). This CDR3 spans 13 amino acids. Trimming removed 9 bases from V and 4 bases from J, with 13 bases in between. Looked up from germline, CDR1 is MDHEN and CDR2 is SYDVKM. CDR3 sequence reads: CARRGPRGNTIYF. CDR3 nucleotides: TGTGCCAGGAGGGGCCCCCGAGGAAACACCATATATTTT.

This sequence joins TRBV6-1 and TRBJ2-5; 7 positions match TRBD1. This CDR3 is built from 15 residues. After removal of 6 bases from V and 9 bases from J, the junction contained 16 bases not matched to a gene. Per the germline V gene, CDR1 is MNHNS and CDR2 is SASEGT. The CDR3 loop is CASSVGQPQEGPQYF. The CDR3 DNA reads TGTGCCAGCAGCGTGGGACAGCCCCAAGAGGGGCCCCAGTACTTC.

This clonotype came up many times. The genes are TRBV6-1 and TRBJ1-4; 8 positions match TRBD1. J gave up 9 bases and V 5 bases, and 5 bases lay outside the gene matches. Per the germline V gene, CDR1 is MNHNS and CDR2 is SASEGT. This CDR3 has 13 amino acids. The CDR3 region is CASSSGQDQKLFF. In nucleotides, the CDR3 is TGTGCCAGCAGTTCGGGACAGGACCAAAAACTGTTTTTT.

In this sample, this clonotype turned up many times. The rearrangement links TRBV29-1 to TRBJ1-1, with a weak D call TRBD1 (6 bases). The CDR3 totals 11 residues. Germline V gives CDR1 SQVTM, CDR2 ANQGSEA. Trimming took off 1 base at V and 11 bases at J, with 11 bases between the two ends. The CDR3 coding sequence is TGCAGCGTTGAAGCGGGACATGGCGCTTTCTTT. This encodes CSVEAGHGAFF.

This clonotype was observed many times. The V and J genes are TRBV6-6 and TRBJ1-5; no reliable D call. Germline V gene lookup returns CDR1 MNHNY and CDR2 SVGAGI (reference sequence). The ends were cut back, 1 base at V and 2 bases at J, with 6 bases in the middle. This CDR3 region has 14 residues. This CDR3 reads CASSYYGGNQPQHF. The CDR3 coding sequence is TGTGCCAGCAGTTACTATGGGGGCAATCAGCCCCAGCATTTT.

This clonotype was observed many times. The chain combines TRBV7-2 with TRBJ2-1; D is undetermined. Trimming cost V 5 bases and J 8 bases, with 16 bases left between them. This CDR3 comprises 14 residues. Germline lookup yields CDR1 SGHTA and CDR2 FQGNSA. The CDR3 region is CASSPRSGSDEQFF. Written as DNA, the CDR3 is TGTGCCAGCAGCCCCCGATCTGGTTCGGATGAGCAGTTCTTC.

This clonotype was picked up many times. This chain connects TRBV28 to TRBJ1-4; D not certain. The ends were cut back, 6 bases at V and 8 bases at J, with 13 bases in the middle. Germline V gives CDR1 MDHEN, CDR2 SYDVKM. This CDR3 comprises 13 residues. The DNA for the CDR3 is TGTGCCAGCAGCCCCAAGGGAAGGGAAAAACTGTTTTTT. This encodes CASSPKGREKLFF.